This T cell receptor (beta chain) was sequenced for a study of cytomegalovirus exposure and HLA in healthy donors. Vbeta (60) and Jbeta (13) primers were used in the PCR. Per the authors' pipeline: An analysis performed later counted 74 million or so unique TCR beta chains (around 11 million of them shared). Assay: immunoSEQ multiplex PCR; the TCRdb copy retains only in-frame clones and omits some. V and J calls and clone size are those listed in that table; D and trimming were worked out from the DNA. The data hold approximately 100,000 clones, with just under 75% observed a single time. Concerning this clone itself: The sample has other DNA sequences that encode this CDR3 too.

The CDR3 totals 13 residues. CDR1 is SQVTM and CDR2 is ANQGSEA in the germline V gene. With 3 bases removed from V and 4 bases from J, the gap between germline ends came to 10 bases. The sequenced sample consisted of PBMCs. The receptor comes from a human donor in good health. This chain joins TRBV29-1 and TRBJ1-5, with D possibly matching TRBD1 (5 bases). The CDR3: CSVDLGPNQPQHF. The CDR3 region has the DNA TGCAGCGTTGACCTGGGGCCGAATCAGCCCCAGCATTTT.